This is a list of T cell receptor beta chains from one sample in a study of CDR3 diversity in severe acne. MiXCR, applied by TCRdb to the PCR reads, yields one record per CDR3 protein. The sample yields roughly 93,000 distinct CDR3 sequences, 45% to 55% seen once. Material: blood. Receptors originate from a male donor with severe acne vulgaris. The CDR3 runs from the conserved cysteine through the conserved F or W. The D gene is left open where the match is weak. Clone size, where shown, is once, few, many, or a class for clones that have expanded.

clone_size	v_call	d_call	j_call	cdr3_aa	cdr3_nt
-	TRBV3-1	TRBD1	TRBJ1-2	CASRGDRESCGYTF	TGTGCCAGCAGAGGGGACAGGGAGAGCTGTGGCTACACCTTC
-	TRBV4-1	-	TRBJ2-7	CASSQDPLPGFYEQYF	TGCGCCAGCAGCCAAGATCCTCTTCCAGGGTTCTACGAACAGTACTTC
few	TRBV6-4	TRBD1	TRBJ1-2	CASSDSDRGGYTF	TGTGCCAGCAGTGACTCGGACAGGGGTGGCTACACCTTC
-	TRBV13	TRBD1	TRBJ2-7	CASSLDRVHEQYF	TGTGCCAGCAGCTTGGACAGGGTACACGAGCAGTACTTC
few	TRBV12-3/TRBV12-4	-	TRBJ2-3	CASRPVTGFTDTQYF	TGTGCCAGCAGGCCCGTTACGGGTTTCACAGATACGCAGTATTTT
many	TRBV20-1	TRBD1	TRBJ2-1	CSASAIKDREVDEQFF	TGCAGTGCTAGCGCAATAAAGGACAGGGAGGTGGATGAGCAGTTCTTC
-	TRBV7-3	-	TRBJ1-1	CASSEQGRAFF	TGTGCCAGCAGCGAACAGGGTCGCGCTTTCTTT
few	TRBV7-2	-	TRBJ1-1	CASRLNRVENTEAFF	TGTGCCAGCAGACTGAACAGGGTAGAGAACACTGAAGCTTTCTTT
-	TRBV15	-	TRBJ2-6	CASGQASSGANVLTF	TGTGCCAGCGGGCAGGCTAGCTCTGGAGCCAACGTCCTGACTTTC
-	TRBV6-8	TRBD1	TRBJ1-2	CASNRGYGYTF	TGTGCCAGCAACAGGGGCTATGGCTACACCTTC
few	TRBV2	TRBD1	TRBJ1-2	CASSGTGGEAGYTF	TGTGCCAGCAGCGGGACAGGGGGCGAGGCTGGCTACACCTTC
many	TRBV28	-	TRBJ1-5	CASSFFAGGFNQPQHF	TGTGCCAGCAGTTTTTTTGCGGGTGGCTTCAATCAGCCCCAGCATTTT
-	TRBV18	-	TRBJ2-7	CASSPLAARGAHEQYF	TGTGCCAGCTCACCATTGGCGGCCAGGGGAGCCCACGAGCAGTACTTC
-	TRBV25-1	TRBD1	TRBJ2-3	CASSLTGTDTDTQYF	TGTGCCAGCAGTTTAACCGGGACAGACACAGATACGCAGTATTTT
-	TRBV6-4	TRBD2	TRBJ2-5	CASSEGEGSETQYF	TGTGCCAGCAGTGAGGGGGAGGGCTCCGAGACCCAGTACTTC
few	TRBV29-1	TRBD1	TRBJ1-2	CSADREGDGYTF	TGCAGCGCTGACAGGGAGGGGGATGGCTACACCTTC
once	TRBV24-1	-	TRBJ2-1	CATSVGRNEQFF	TGTGCCACCAGTGTCGGTAGAAATGAGCAGTTCTTC
-	TRBV5-4	TRBD2	TRBJ2-2	CASSLALASGELFF	TGTGCCAGCAGCTTAGCACTAGCGAGCGGGGAGCTGTTTTTT
-	TRBV5-1	-	TRBJ2-2	CASSTPGTAGTGELFF	TGTGCCAGCAGCACGCCCGGGACGGCGGGCACCGGGGAGCTGTTTTTT
-	TRBV2	-	TRBJ1-2	CAIPAPHYGYTF	TGTGCCATCCCTGCCCCTCATTATGGCTACACCTTC
many	TRBV18	-	TRBJ1-1	CASSPFGDTEAFF	TGTGCCAGCTCACCATTTGGGGATACTGAAGCTTTCTTT
few	TRBV25-1	-	TRBJ1-1	CASSAGTGFGAFF	TGTGCCAGCAGTGCCGGTACGGGGTTCGGAGCTTTCTTT
-	TRBV7-9	TRBD1	TRBJ2-7	CASSHGDRGDSYEQYF	TGTGCCAGCAGCCATGGTGACAGGGGCGACTCCTACGAGCAGTACTTC
-	TRBV5-1	TRBD2	TRBJ2-3	CASSPRLAAAQGTQYF	TGCGCCAGCAGCCCACGACTAGCGGCCGCACAGGGTACGCAGTATTTT
many	TRBV29-1	-	TRBJ2-3	CSVDGLALYTDTQYF	TGCAGCGTTGACGGGCTAGCCCTCTACACAGATACGCAGTATTTT